This passage covers 26 T cell receptor beta chains from one sample sequenced in a study of shared clonotypes between healthy human individuals. This table comes from immunoSEQ multiplex PCR, and its TCRdb copy is limited to in-frame clones, with some not included. Found here are about 2.4 million clones, 80% to 95% of them singletons; the top ten hold 0.36%. The sample taken for sequencing was naive CD4+ T cells from PBMCs. The subset was: CD45RA+ positively selected. The receptors originated from a man aged 18 to 29 in good health. Some clones in this sample may be carry-over from other donors' samples.

Written as DNA, the CDR3 is TGTGCCAGCAGTTTAGGCGGGACAGGGGGAGAGACCCAGTACTTC. It is translated as CASSLGGTGGETQYF. The J gene is TRBJ2-5, the V gene TRBV28, with 11 bases aligning to TRBD1. V trimming: 2 bases; J trimming: 4 bases; junction bases outside the gene matches: 3. The CDR3 is 15 amino acids. Germline CDR1 MDHEN, CDR2 SYDVKM.

The rearrangement joins TRBV29-1 to TRBJ1-2; 8 bases map to TRBD1. CDR1 and CDR2 (germline): SQVTM, ANQGSEA. The CDR3 runs 16 residues. The ends lost 4 bases at V and 4 bases at J; junction bases unmatched: 14. The CDR3 protein is CSVGGMEGTGTYGYTF. In DNA form, the CDR3 reads TGCAGCGTTGGTGGGATGGAGGGGACAGGAACCTATGGCTACACCTTC.

The count of this clone is one. J is TRBJ2-7 and V is TRBV28; perhaps TRBD2 as D (5 bases). CDR3 length: 14 amino acids. The V gene lost 2 bases and the J gene lost 1 base, with 9 bases spanning the gap. In germline, CDR1 is MDHEN, CDR2 SYDVKM. CDR3 protein: CASSLTRGSYEQYF. The CDR3 nucleotides read TGTGCCAGCAGTTTAACTAGAGGATCCTACGAGCAGTACTTC.

The genes are TRBV5-1 and TRBJ2-5; D may correspond to TRBD1 or TRBD2 (6 bases each). There are 13 residues in the CDR3. The V gene's germline CDR1 is SGHRS and CDR2 YFSETQ. Trimming took off 4 bases at V and 5 bases at J, with 12 bases between the two ends. In nucleotides, the CDR3 is TGCGCCAGCAGCGTCCTAGGGGGGGAGACCCAGTACTTC. Its translation: CASSVLGGETQYF.

V gene TRBV12-5 combines with J gene TRBJ1-1, with TRBD1 identical over 7 bases. After removal of 1 base from V and 1 base from J, the junction contained 0 bases not matched to a gene. Germline V gene sequence: CDR1 LGHNT, CDR2 FRNRAP. The CDR3 covers 14 residues. DNA for the CDR3: TGTGCTAGTGGTTTGGGGACAGGGAACACTGAAGCTTTCTTT. Its protein is CASGLGTGNTEAFF.

The rearrangement joins TRBV5-1 to TRBJ2-3; 9 bases line up with TRBD1. V was pared by 0 bases and J by 6 bases, with 8 bases of the junction left unmatched. The CDR3 sequence is 16 residues long. Germline V lookup: CDR1 SGHRS, CDR2 YFSETQ. Here the CDR3 reads CASSLAGTGRADTQYF. The DNA of the CDR3 is TGCGCCAGCAGCTTGGCCGGGACAGGGAGGGCCGATACGCAGTATTTT.

The V call is TRBV21-1, the J call TRBJ1-1; TRBD1 was called by the table and not checked on the DNA. TRBV21-1 represents a pseudogene. CDR3 length equals 15 residues. The DNA of the CDR3 is TGTGCCAGCAGCAAAAACAGGGGGAAGGACACTGAAGCTTTCTTT. Translated, it gives CASSKNRGKDTEAFF.

The chain is built from TRBV4-1 and TRBJ1-1, with a weak D call TRBD1 (5 bases). Germline assignment: CDR1 MGHRA and CDR2 YSYEKL. This CDR3 spans 13 amino acids. V lost 4 bases and J lost 0, with 6 bases in between. The chain's CDR3 is CASSRGVNTEAFF. DNA for the CDR3: TGCGCCAGCAGCCGGGGGGTGAACACTGAAGCTTTCTTT.

The chain uses TRBV5-4 and TRBJ2-5, with 10 bases that match TRBD2. Germline CDR1 is SGHNT and CDR2 is YYREEE (reference sequence). Trimming cost V 4 bases and J 5 bases; bases outside gene matches: 11. The CDR3 is 16 residues long. The CDR3 coding sequence is TGTGCCAGCAGCCCGGCCTTACTAGCGGGGAAGGAGACCCAGTACTTC. Translated: CASSPALLAGKETQYF.

This rearrangement joins TRBV9 to TRBJ2-3; TRBD2 matches 16 bases. CDR3 length: 15 residues. With V trimmed by 3 bases and J by 6 bases, 1 base remained unmatched. Germline loops: CDR1 SGDLS, CDR2 YYNGEE. The CDR3 DNA follows: TGTGCCAGCAGCGCGGGACTAGCGGGGGGGGATACGCAGTATTTT. Residues: CASSAGLAGGDTQYF.

The CDR3 loop reads CASSLRGRGSYEQYF. The CDR3 DNA reads TGCGCCAGCAGCCTGCGAGGAAGGGGCTCCTACGAGCAGTACTTC. The chain uses TRBV5-1 and TRBJ2-7; maybe TRBD1 (5 bases). The CDR3 consists of 15 residues. Deletions cut 4 bases from V and 0 bases from J, with 14 bases between. CDR1 is SGHRS, CDR2 YFSETQ, per germline.

V is TRBV5-6 and J is TRBJ1-2; D gene unclear. The germline CDR1 and CDR2 sequences are SGHDT and YYEEEE. The CDR3 has 13 residues. The V end was cut by 4 bases, the J end by 2 bases, with 9 bases between. The CDR3 protein is CASSGKGNYGYTF. In DNA form, the CDR3 reads TGTGCCAGCAGCGGAAAGGGAAACTATGGCTACACCTTC.

A single count supports this clone. This chain uses TRBV15 with TRBJ2-5; TRBD2 is a possible D gene (5 bases). The germline V and J ends were trimmed by 5 bases and 1 base, with 11 bases remaining between them. This CDR3 contains 14 residues. Germline loops: CDR1 LNHNV, CDR2 YYDKDF (reference sequence). DNA of the CDR3: TGTGCCACCAGCTCGTTCGGGGTCCAAGAGACCCAGTACTTC. It yields the protein CATSSFGVQETQYF. The full variable domain, completed using reference TRBV15 and TRBJ2-5, is DAMVIQNPRYQVTQFGKPVTLSCSQTLNHNVMYWYQQKSSQAPKLLFHYYDKDFNNEADTPDNFQSRRPNTSFCFLDIRSPGLGDTAMYLCATSSFGVQETQYFGPGTRLLVL.

The chain employs TRBV11-2 and TRBJ2-1, with 9 bases matching TRBD2. V lost 1 base, J lost 4 bases, and 5 bases stayed unmatched. The CDR3 loop spans 16 amino acids. From germline, CDR1 is SGHAT and CDR2 FQNNGV. The CDR3, as DNA: TGTGCCAGCAGCTTAGTCTATAGCGGGAGTTACAATGAGCAGTTCTTC. Protein sequence: CASSLVYSGSYNEQFF.

Comments on this clone: The junction differs from germline at one of its ends, possibly a read error. The gene calls are TRBV28 and TRBJ2-5, with 7 positions matching TRBD1. Germline CDR1 is MDHEN and CDR2 is SYDVKM. The CDR3 has 12 residues. CDR3 amino acids: CASSSDRRRKNF. In DNA form, the CDR3 reads TGTGCCAGCAGTTCGGACAGGAGGCGTAAGAACTTC.

The chain is built from TRBV5-1 and TRBJ1-2; no clear D gene. V shed 2 bases and J shed 4 bases, with 9 bases lying between them. Germline V CDR1 and CDR2: SGHRS, YFSETQ. The CDR3 runs 13 residues. CDR3 protein: CASSLGRPYGYTF. The CDR3 DNA reads as TGCGCCAGCAGCTTAGGGCGACCCTATGGCTACACCTTC.

The chain uses TRBV27 and TRBJ2-5; 12 bases align to TRBD2. This CDR3 has 19 amino acids. Losses at the gene ends were 5 bases for V and 4 bases for J; bases not matched to a gene: 17. Looked up from germline, CDR1 is MNHEY and CDR2 is SMNVEV (reference sequence). Here the CDR3 reads CASSPVPPSLAGGRETQYF. The DNA of the CDR3 is TGTGCCAGCAGTCCTGTTCCCCCCTCTCTAGCGGGAGGGAGAGAGACCCAGTACTTC.

Turning to this clone: Mismatch with germline at one junction end may stem from a read error. In the same sample, other DNA sequences code for this CDR3. The chain joins TRBV11-2 to TRBJ2-3, with 9 bases lining up with TRBD2. The CDR3 length is 17 residues. The germline CDR1 and CDR2 sequences are SGHAT and FQNNGV. The CDR3 DNA follows: TGTGCCAGTAGCTTAGATAATCCAGCGGGAGGAGGTGATACGCAGTATTTT. Protein: CASSLDNPAGGGDTQYF. Full variable domain (rest looked up from reference TRBV11-2 and TRBJ2-3): EAGVAQSPRYKIIEKRQSVAFWCNPISGHATLYWYQQILGQGPKLLIQFQNNGVVDDSQLPKDRFSAERLKGVDSTLKIQPAKLEDSAVYLCASSLDNPAGGGDTQYFGPGTRLTVL.

The rearrangement joins TRBV7-9 to TRBJ2-1; D is undetermined. Germline V lookup: CDR1 SEHNR, CDR2 FQNEAQ (reference sequence). Trimming pared 8 bases from V and 8 bases from J, leaving 10 bases between. The CDR3 is 11 residues long. This chain's CDR3 is CASGQFDEQFF. CDR3 in DNA: TGTGCCAGCGGCCAGTTCGATGAGCAGTTCTTC.

The chain employs TRBV25-1 and TRBJ2-2, with D perhaps matching TRBD2 (5 bases). V was trimmed by 1 base and J by 6 bases, leaving 12 bases between them. The CDR3 runs to 15 residues. Germline-derived CDR1 and CDR2 are MGHDK and SYGVNS. The CDR3 spells CASSESEVFPGELFF. CDR3 nucleotides: TGTGCCAGCAGTGAATCGGAGGTATTTCCCGGGGAGCTGTTTTTT.

The chain uses TRBV7-9 and TRBJ2-2; 9 nucleotides match TRBD1. The germline gives CDR1 SEHNR, CDR2 FQNEAQ (reference sequence). V lost 3 bases and J lost 8; bases outside the gene matches: 4. This CDR3 comprises 14 residues. The DNA for the CDR3 is TGTGCCAGCAGCTTCTACAGGGGGCAAGGGGAGCTGTTTTTT. Protein product: CASSFYRGQGELFF.

This rearrangement joins TRBV5-6 to TRBJ2-1; TRBD2 matches 7 bases. Germline lookup yields CDR1 SGHDT and CDR2 YYEEEE. With 4 bases clipped from V and 6 bases from J, the junction kept 10 bases outside the gene matches. The CDR3 extends over 15 amino acids. CDR3 DNA sequence: TGTGCCAGCAGCCTTGAGACCCGGGGGGTCAATGAGCAGTTCTTC. Encoded protein: CASSLETRGVNEQFF.

This clone was seen only once. The chain employs TRBV7-9 and TRBJ2-7; D may be TRBD1 (6 bases). Germline assignment: CDR1 SEHNR and CDR2 FQNEAQ (reference sequence). V was trimmed by 4 bases and J by 7 bases, leaving 23 bases between them. This CDR3 spans 16 amino acids. CDR3 region: CASSSSQGLTGGEQYF. The CDR3, as DNA: TGTGCCAGCAGCTCGTCACAGGGCCTTACCGGCGGGGAGCAGTACTTC.

This CDR3 is CASTQGGAQGGANVLTF. The DNA for the CDR3 is TGTGCCAGCACCCAAGGGGGGGCGCAGGGTGGGGCCAACGTCCTGACTTTC. The chain recombines TRBV28 with TRBJ2-6, with D perhaps matching TRBD2 (7 bases). V shed 7 bases and J shed 3 bases, with 19 bases lying between them. CDR3 size: 17 residues. CDR1 is MDHEN and CDR2 is SYDVKM in the germline V gene.

V is TRBV11-2 and J is TRBJ1-1; D remains unclear. Looked up from germline, CDR1 is SGHAT and CDR2 is FQNNGV. This CDR3 spans 14 amino acids. V was shortened by 3 bases and J by 2 bases, with 10 bases between the two germline ends. CDR3 loop: CASSFDRGNTEAFF. As DNA, the CDR3 is TGTGCCAGCAGCTTTGACCGGGGAAACACTGAAGCTTTCTTT.

The chain combines TRBV19 with TRBJ1-5; weak D call: TRBD1 (5 bases). V shed 7 bases and J shed 0 bases, with 25 bases lying between them. The CDR3 is 19 residues long. Germline CDR1 LNHDA, CDR2 SQIVND (reference sequence). The CDR3 loop reads CASTPLGSRARNSNQPQHF. CDR3 bases: TGTGCCAGTACCCCCTTGGGGAGCAGGGCGCGGAATAGCAATCAGCCCCAGCATTTT. Full variable domain (rest looked up from reference TRBV19 and TRBJ1-5): DGGITQSPKYLFRKEGQNVTLSCEQNLNHDAMYWYRQDPGQGLRLIYYSQIVNDFQKGDIAEGYSVSREKKESFPLTVTSAQKNPTAFYLCASTPLGSRARNSNQPQHFGDGTRLSIL.